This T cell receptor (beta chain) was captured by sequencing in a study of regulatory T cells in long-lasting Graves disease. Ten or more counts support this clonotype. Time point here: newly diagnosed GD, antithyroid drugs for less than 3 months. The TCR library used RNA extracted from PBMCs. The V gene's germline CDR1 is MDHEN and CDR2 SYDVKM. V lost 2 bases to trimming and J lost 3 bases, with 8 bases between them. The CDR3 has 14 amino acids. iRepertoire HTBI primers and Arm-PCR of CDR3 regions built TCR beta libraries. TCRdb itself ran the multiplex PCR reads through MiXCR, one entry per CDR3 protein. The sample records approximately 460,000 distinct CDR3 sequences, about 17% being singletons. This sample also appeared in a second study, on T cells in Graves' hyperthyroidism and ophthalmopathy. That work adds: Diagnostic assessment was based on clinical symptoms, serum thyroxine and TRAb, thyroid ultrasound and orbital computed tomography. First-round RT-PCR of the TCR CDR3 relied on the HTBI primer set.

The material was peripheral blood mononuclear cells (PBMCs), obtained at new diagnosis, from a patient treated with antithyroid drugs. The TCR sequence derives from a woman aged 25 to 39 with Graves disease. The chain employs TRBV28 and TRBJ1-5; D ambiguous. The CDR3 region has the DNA TGTGCCAGCAGTTTAGTACAAGTCAATCAGCCCCAGCATTTT. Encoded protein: CASSLVQVNQPQHF.